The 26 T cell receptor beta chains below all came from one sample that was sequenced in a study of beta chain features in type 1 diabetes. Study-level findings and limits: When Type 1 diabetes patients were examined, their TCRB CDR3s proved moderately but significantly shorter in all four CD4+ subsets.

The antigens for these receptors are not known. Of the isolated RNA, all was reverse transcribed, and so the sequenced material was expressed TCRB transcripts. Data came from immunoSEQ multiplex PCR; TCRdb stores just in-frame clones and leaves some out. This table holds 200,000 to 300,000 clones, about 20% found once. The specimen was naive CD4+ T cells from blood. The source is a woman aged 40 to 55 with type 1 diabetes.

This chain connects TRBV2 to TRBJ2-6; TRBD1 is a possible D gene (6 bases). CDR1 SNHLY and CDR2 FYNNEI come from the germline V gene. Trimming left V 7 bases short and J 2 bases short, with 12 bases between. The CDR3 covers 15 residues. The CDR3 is CASNRERAGANVLTF. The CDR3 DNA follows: TGTGCCAGCAACAGGGAACGAGCTGGGGCCAACGTCCTGACTTTC.

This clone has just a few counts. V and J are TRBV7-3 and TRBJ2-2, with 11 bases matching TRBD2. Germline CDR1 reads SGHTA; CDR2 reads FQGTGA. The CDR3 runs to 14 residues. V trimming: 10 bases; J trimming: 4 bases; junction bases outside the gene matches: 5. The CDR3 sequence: CATRLAGSTGELFF. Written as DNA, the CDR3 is TGTGCCACCCGACTAGCGGGAAGCACCGGGGAGCTGTTTTTT.

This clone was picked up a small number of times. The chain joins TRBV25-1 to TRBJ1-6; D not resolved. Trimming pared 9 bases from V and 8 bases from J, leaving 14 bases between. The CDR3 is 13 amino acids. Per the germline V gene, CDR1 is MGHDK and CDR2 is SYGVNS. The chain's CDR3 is CASSTFFDSPLHF. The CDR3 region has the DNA TGTGCCAGTTCGACATTCTTTGATTCACCCCTCCACTTT.

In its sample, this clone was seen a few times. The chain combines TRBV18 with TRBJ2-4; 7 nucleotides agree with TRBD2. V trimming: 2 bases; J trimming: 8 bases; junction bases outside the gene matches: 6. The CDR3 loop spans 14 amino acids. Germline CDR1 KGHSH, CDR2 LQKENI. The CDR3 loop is CASSPAGRGDIQYF. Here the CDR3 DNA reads TGTGCCAGCTCACCAGCGGGGAGGGGTGACATTCAGTACTTC.

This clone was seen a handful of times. CDR3: CASSLEGTALTYEQYF. The CDR3 nucleotides read TGTGCCAGCAGCTTAGAAGGGACAGCCCTAACCTACGAGCAGTACTTC. The chain recombines TRBV7-2 with TRBJ2-7; 7 nucleotides agree with TRBD1. Trimming at V came to 1 base and at J to 2 bases, leaving 8 bases not matched to a gene. Looked up from germline, CDR1 is SGHTA and CDR2 is FQGNSA. CDR3 length: 16 residues.

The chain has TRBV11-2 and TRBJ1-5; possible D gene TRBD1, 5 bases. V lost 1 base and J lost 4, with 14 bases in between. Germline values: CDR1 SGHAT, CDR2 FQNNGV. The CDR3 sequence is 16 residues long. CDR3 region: CASSLGPSRGNQPQHF. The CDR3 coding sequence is TGTGCCAGCAGCTTAGGGCCTTCTCGGGGGAATCAGCCCCAGCATTTT.

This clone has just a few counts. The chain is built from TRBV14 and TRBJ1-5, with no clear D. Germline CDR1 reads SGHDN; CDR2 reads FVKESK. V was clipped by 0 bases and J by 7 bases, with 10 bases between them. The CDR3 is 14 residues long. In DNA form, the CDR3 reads TGTGCCAGCAGCCAAGAATATGGAGGCCAGCCCCAGCATTTT. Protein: CASSQEYGGQPQHF.

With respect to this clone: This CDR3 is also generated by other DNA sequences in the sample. CDR3 in DNA: TGTGCCAGCAGTTCAGGACAGTCCTACGAGCAGTACTTC. Protein: CASSSGQSYEQYF. The V gene is TRBV28, the J gene TRBJ2-7, with a tentative D call TRBD1 (6 bases). The germline V and J ends were trimmed by 4 bases and 1 base, with 8 bases remaining between them. CDR3 size: 13 residues. Germline loops: CDR1 MDHEN, CDR2 SYDVKM.

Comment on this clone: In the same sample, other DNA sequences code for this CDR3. The CDR3 here is CASSSYYEQYF. CDR3 DNA sequence: TGTGCCAGCAGTTCCTATTACGAGCAGTACTTC. The rearrangement joins TRBV28 to TRBJ2-7; no clear D gene. Trimming left V 4 bases short and J 4 bases short, with 5 bases between. Germline V lookup: CDR1 MDHEN, CDR2 SYDVKM. The CDR3 extends over 11 amino acids. Using reference TRBV28 and TRBJ2-7 for the parts outside the CDR3, the full variable domain is DVKVTQSSRYLVKRTGEKVFLECVQDMDHENMFWYRQDPGLGLRLIYFSYDVKMKEKGDIPEGYSVSREKKERFSLILESASTNQTSMYLCASSSYYEQYFGPGTRLTVT.

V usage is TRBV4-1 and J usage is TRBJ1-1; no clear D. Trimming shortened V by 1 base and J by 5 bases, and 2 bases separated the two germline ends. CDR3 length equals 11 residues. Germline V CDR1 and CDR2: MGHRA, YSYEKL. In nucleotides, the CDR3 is TGCGCCAGCAGCCAAGCGACTGAAGCTTTCTTT. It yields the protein CASSQATEAFF.

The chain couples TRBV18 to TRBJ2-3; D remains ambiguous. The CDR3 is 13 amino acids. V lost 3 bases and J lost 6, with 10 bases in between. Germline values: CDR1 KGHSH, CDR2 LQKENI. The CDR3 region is CASSPAVLDTQYF. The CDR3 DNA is TGTGCCAGCTCACCGGCCGTCCTGGATACGCAGTATTTT.

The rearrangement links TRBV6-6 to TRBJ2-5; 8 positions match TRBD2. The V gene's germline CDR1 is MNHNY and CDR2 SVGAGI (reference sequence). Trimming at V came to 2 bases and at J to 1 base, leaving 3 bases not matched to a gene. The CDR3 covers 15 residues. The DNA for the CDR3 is TGTGCCAGCAGTTACAACGGGAGGGCCCAAGAGACCCAGTACTTC. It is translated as CASSYNGRAQETQYF.

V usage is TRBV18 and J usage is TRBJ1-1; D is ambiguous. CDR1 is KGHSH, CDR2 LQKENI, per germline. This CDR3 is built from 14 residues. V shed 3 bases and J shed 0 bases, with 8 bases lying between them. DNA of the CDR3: TGTGCCAGCTCACCGGCGGAGTTGAACACTGAAGCTTTCTTT. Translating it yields CASSPAELNTEAFF.

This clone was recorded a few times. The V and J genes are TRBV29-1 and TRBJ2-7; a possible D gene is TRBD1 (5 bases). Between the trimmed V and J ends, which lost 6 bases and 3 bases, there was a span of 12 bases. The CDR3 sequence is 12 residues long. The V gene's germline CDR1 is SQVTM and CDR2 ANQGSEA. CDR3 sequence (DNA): TGCAGCGTCGGCTCAACAGGCTACGAGCAGTACTTC. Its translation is CSVGSTGYEQYF.

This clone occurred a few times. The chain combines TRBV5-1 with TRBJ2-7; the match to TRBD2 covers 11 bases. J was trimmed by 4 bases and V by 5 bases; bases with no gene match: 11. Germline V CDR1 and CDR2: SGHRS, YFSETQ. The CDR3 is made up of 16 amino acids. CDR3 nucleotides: TGCGCCAGCAGAACTAGCGGGGGTGTAGCTTGGTACGAGCAGTACTTC. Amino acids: CASRTSGGVAWYEQYF.

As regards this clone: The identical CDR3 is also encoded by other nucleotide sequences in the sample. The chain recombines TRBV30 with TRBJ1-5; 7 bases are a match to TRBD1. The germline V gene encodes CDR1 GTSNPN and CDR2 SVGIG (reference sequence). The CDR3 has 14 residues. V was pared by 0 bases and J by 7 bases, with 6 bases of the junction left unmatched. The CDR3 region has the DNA TGTGCCTGGAGTGTACGAGGGGGCGGGCAGCCCCAGCATTTT. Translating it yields CAWSVRGGGQPQHF.

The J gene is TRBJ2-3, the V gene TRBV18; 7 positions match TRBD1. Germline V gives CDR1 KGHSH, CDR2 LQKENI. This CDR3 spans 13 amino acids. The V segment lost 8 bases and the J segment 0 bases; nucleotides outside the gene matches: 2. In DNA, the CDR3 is TGTGCCAGCGGGACAGCTAGCACAGATACGCAGTATTTT. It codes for CASGTASTDTQYF. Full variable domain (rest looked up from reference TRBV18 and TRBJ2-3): NAGVMQNPRHLVRRRGQEARLRCSPMKGHSHVYWYRQLPEEGLKFMVYLQKENIIDESGMPKERFSAEFPKEGPSILRIQQVVRGDSAAYFCASGTASTDTQYFGPGTRLTVL.

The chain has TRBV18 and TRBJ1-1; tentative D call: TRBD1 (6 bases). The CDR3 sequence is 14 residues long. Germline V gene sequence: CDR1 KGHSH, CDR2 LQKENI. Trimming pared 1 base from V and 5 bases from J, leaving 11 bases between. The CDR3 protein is CASSPQDSSTEAFF. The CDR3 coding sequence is TGTGCCAGCTCACCACAGGACAGCTCAACTGAAGCTTTCTTT. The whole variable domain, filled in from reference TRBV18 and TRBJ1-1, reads NAGVMQNPRHLVRRRGQEARLRCSPMKGHSHVYWYRQLPEEGLKFMVYLQKENIIDESGMPKERFSAEFPKEGPSILRIQQVVRGDSAAYFCASSPQDSSTEAFFGQGTRLTVV.

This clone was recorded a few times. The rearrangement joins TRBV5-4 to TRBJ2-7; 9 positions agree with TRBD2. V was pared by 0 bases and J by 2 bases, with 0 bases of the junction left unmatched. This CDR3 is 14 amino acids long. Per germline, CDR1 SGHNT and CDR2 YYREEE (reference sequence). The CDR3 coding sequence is TGTGCCAGCAGCTTGGCTAGCGGGGCCTACGAGCAGTACTTC. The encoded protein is CASSLASGAYEQYF.

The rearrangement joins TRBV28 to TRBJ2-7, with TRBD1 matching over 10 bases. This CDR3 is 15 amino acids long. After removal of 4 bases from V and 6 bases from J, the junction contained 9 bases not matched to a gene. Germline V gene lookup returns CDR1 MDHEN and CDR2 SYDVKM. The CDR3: CASSSPGQGTAEQYF. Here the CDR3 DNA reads TGTGCCAGCAGTTCCCCGGGACAGGGGACTGCCGAGCAGTACTTC.

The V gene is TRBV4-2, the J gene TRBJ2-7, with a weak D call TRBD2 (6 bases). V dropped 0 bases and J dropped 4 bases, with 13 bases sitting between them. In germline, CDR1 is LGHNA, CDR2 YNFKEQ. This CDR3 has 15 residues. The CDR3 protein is CASSQEWLASYEQYF. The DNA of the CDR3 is TGTGCCAGCAGCCAAGAATGGCTAGCGAGTTACGAGCAGTACTTC.

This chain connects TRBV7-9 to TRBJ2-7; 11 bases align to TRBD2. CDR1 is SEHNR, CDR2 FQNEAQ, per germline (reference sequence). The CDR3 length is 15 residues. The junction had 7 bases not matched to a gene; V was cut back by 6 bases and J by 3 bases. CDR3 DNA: TGTGCCAGCAGGGTAGCGGGAGGGGAGAGCTACGAGCAGTACTTC. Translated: CASRVAGGESYEQYF.

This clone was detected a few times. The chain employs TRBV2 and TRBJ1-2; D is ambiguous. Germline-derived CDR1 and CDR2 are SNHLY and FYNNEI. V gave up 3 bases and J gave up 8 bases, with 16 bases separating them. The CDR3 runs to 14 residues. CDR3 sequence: CASSENRGPGGYTF. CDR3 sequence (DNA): TGTGCCAGCAGTGAGAACCGTGGGCCCGGCGGCTACACCTTC.

The CDR3 protein is CASSTRAGTGNQPQHF. In DNA form, the CDR3 reads TGTGCCAGTAGTACCCGAGCGGGGACGGGCAATCAGCCCCAGCATTTT. The chain uses TRBV19 and TRBJ1-5, with a weak D call TRBD1 (5 bases). Trimming left V 4 bases short and J 2 bases short, with 15 bases between. CDR1 is LNHDA, CDR2 SQIVND, per germline (reference sequence). This CDR3 has 16 residues. The full variable domain, completed using reference TRBV19 and TRBJ1-5, is DGGITQSPKYLFRKEGQNVTLSCEQNLNHDAMYWYRQDPGQGLRLIYYSQIVNDFQKGDIAEGYSVSREKKESFPLTVTSAQKNPTAFYLCASSTRAGTGNQPQHFGDGTRLSIL.

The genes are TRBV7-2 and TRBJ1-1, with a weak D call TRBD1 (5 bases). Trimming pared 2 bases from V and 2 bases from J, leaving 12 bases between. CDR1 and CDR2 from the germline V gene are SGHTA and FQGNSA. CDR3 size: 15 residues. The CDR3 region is CASSLPFQGNTEAFF. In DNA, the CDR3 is TGTGCCAGCAGCTTACCTTTCCAGGGAAACACTGAAGCTTTCTTT.

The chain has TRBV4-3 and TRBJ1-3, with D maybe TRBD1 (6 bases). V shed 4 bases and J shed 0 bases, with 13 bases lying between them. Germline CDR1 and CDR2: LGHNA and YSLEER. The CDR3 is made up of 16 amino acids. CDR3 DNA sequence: TGCGCCAGCAGCCCCGGACAGCTGTACTCTGGAAACACCATATATTTT. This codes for CASSPGQLYSGNTIYF.